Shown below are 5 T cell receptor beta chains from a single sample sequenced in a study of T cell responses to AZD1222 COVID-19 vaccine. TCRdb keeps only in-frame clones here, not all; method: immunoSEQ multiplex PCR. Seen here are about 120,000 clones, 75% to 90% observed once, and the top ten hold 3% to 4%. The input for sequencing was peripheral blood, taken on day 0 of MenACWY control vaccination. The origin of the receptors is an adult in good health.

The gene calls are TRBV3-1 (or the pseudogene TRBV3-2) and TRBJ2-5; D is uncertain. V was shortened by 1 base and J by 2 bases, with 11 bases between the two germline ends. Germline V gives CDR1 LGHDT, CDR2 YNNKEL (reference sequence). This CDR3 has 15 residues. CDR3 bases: TGTGCCAGCAGCCAAGGCTGGGCGAAACAAGAGACCCAGTACTTC. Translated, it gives CASSQGWAKQETQYF.

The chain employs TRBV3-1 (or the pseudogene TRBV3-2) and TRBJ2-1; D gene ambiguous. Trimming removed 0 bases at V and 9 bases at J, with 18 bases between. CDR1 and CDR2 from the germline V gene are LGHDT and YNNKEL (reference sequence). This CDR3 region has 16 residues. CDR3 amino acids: CASSQDLGRQRSEQFF. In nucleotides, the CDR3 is TGTGCCAGCAGCCAAGATCTCGGGCGGCAAAGAAGTGAGCAGTTCTTC.

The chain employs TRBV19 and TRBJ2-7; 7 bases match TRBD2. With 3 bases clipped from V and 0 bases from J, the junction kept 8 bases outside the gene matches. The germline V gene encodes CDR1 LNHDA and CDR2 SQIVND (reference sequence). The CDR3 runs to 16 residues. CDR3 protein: CASSIGSGSGSYEQYF. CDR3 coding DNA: TGTGCCAGTAGTATCGGTAGCGGGTCCGGCTCCTACGAGCAGTACTTC.

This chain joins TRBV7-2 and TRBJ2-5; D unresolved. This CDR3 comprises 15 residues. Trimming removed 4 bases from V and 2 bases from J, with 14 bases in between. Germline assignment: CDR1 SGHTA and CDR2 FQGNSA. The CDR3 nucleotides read TGTGCCAGCAGCTCCCAGTCGACGGTACAAGAGACCCAGTACTTC. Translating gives CASSSQSTVQETQYF. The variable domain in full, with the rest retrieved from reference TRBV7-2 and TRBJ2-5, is GAGVSQSPSNKVTEKGKDVELRCDPISGHTALYWYRQSLGQGLEFLIYFQGNSAPDKSGLPSDRFSAERTGGSVSTLTIQRTQQEDSAVYLCASSSQSTVQETQYFGPGTRLLVL.

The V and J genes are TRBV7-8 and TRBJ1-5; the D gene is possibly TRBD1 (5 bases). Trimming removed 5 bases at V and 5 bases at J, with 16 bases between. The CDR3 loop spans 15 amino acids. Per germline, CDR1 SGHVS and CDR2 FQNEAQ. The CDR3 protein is CASSLLAGWDQPQHF. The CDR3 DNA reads TGTGCCAGCAGCCTATTGGCAGGGTGGGATCAGCCCCAGCATTTT.